These T cell receptor beta chains were read from a single sample in a study of blood T cells in healthy people across ages. TCRdb redid the calling of the 5' RACE reads with MiXCR, one entry per CDR3 protein. The sample holds about a million distinct CDR3 sequences, 48% seen once. Sequencing used blood. These receptors were collected from a man in his thirties or forties in good health. The CDR3 runs from the conserved cysteine through the conserved F or W. The D gene is left open where the match is weak. Clone size is not always given. Where it is, it says once, few, many or a class for expanded clones.

clone_size: .; j_call: TRBJ1-5; d_call: .; v_call: TRBV6-2/TRBV6-3; cdr3_aa: CASTEADRDNQPQHF; cdr3_nt: TGTGCCAGCACCGAAGCGGACAGAGACAATCAGCCCCAGCATTTT
clone_size: .; j_call: TRBJ1-6; d_call: .; v_call: TRBV7-2; cdr3_aa: CASSRRTGPPSPLHF; cdr3_nt: TGTGCCAGCAGCCGAAGGACCGGCCCACCTTCACCCCTCCACTTT
clone_size: .; j_call: TRBJ1-6; d_call: .; v_call: TRBV12-3/TRBV12-4; cdr3_aa: CASSYTTGTKNSPLHF; cdr3_nt: TGTGCCAGCAGTTACACGACCGGGACAAAGAATTCACCCCTCCACTTT
clone_size: few; j_call: TRBJ1-6; d_call: .; v_call: TRBV7-9; cdr3_aa: CASSLTQGRNSPLHF; cdr3_nt: TGTGCCAGCAGCTTAACTCAAGGGCGGAATTCACCCCTCCACTTT
clone_size: .; j_call: TRBJ2-3; d_call: TRBD2; v_call: TRBV20-1; cdr3_aa: CSAKSGGGRFGTDTQYF; cdr3_nt: TGCAGTGCTAAATCGGGGGGGGGCCGTTTTGGCACAGATACGCAGTATTTT
clone_size: few; j_call: TRBJ2-6; d_call: .; v_call: TRBV7-9; cdr3_aa: CASSPPIGDSGANVLTF; cdr3_nt: TGTGCCAGCAGTCCACCGATAGGCGACTCTGGGGCCAACGTCCTGACTTTC
clone_size: .; j_call: TRBJ2-4; d_call: TRBD1; v_call: TRBV10-3; cdr3_aa: CAISDRGPEQYF; cdr3_nt: TGTGCCATCAGTGACAGGGGGCCTGAGCAGTACTTC
clone_size: .; j_call: TRBJ1-5; d_call: .; v_call: TRBV7-2; cdr3_aa: CASSSEQLLNQPQHF; cdr3_nt: TGTGCCAGCAGCTCGGAACAGCTTCTCAATCAGCCCCAGCATTTT
clone_size: .; j_call: TRBJ1-2; d_call: .; v_call: TRBV4-1; cdr3_aa: CASSPGPGRGDGYTF; cdr3_nt: TGCGCCAGCAGCCCAGGCCCCGGACGGGGGGACGGCTACACCTTC
clone_size: few; j_call: TRBJ2-3; d_call: TRBD2; v_call: TRBV2; cdr3_aa: CASSKGLGGTDTQYF; cdr3_nt: TGTGCCAGCAGCAAAGGACTAGGTGGTACAGATACGCAGTATTTT
clone_size: .; j_call: TRBJ2-3; d_call: .; v_call: TRBV7-6; cdr3_aa: CASSLVGPSTDTQYF; cdr3_nt: TGTGCCAGCAGCTTAGTCGGGCCGAGCACAGATACGCAGTATTTT
clone_size: .; j_call: TRBJ1-2; d_call: .; v_call: TRBV29-1; cdr3_aa: CSVILGEGSYYGYTF; cdr3_nt: TGCAGCGTCATTCTTGGAGAGGGTTCTTACTATGGCTACACCTTC
clone_size: .; j_call: TRBJ2-7; d_call: .; v_call: TRBV12-3/TRBV12-4; cdr3_aa: CASSGVFGYEQYF; cdr3_nt: TGTGCCAGCAGTGGCGTTTTTGGGTACGAGCAGTACTTC
clone_size: .; j_call: TRBJ2-1; d_call: TRBD1; v_call: TRBV6-1; cdr3_aa: CASRKTGDFGDEQFF; cdr3_nt: TGTGCCAGCAGAAAGACAGGGGATTTTGGGGATGAGCAGTTCTTC
clone_size: few; j_call: TRBJ1-2; d_call: TRBD1; v_call: TRBV6-5; cdr3_aa: CASSLRTGGGYGYTF; cdr3_nt: TGTGCCAGCAGTTTAAGGACAGGGGGCGGATATGGCTACACCTTC
clone_size: .; j_call: TRBJ1-2; d_call: .; v_call: TRBV29-1; cdr3_aa: CSVDSNRANYGYTF; cdr3_nt: TGCAGCGTTGACTCGAACAGAGCTAACTATGGCTACACCTTC
clone_size: few; j_call: TRBJ1-2; d_call: .; v_call: TRBV6-2/TRBV6-3; cdr3_aa: CASSSAVTNYGYTF; cdr3_nt: TGTGCCAGCAGTTCTGCGGTGACTAACTATGGCTACACCTTC
clone_size: .; j_call: TRBJ2-3; d_call: .; v_call: TRBV5-5; cdr3_aa: CASNQAFRGKFTDTQYF; cdr3_nt: TGTGCCAGCAATCAGGCGTTCAGGGGAAAATTCACAGATACGCAGTATTTT
clone_size: .; j_call: TRBJ1-6; d_call: .; v_call: TRBV12-1; cdr3_aa: CASSPRPAESEVNNSPLHF; cdr3_nt: TGTGCCAGCAGCCCCCGCCCGGCGGAATCAGAAGTAAATAATTCACCCCTCCACTTT
clone_size: .; j_call: TRBJ2-5; d_call: TRBD2; v_call: TRBV20-1; cdr3_aa: CSAYDGTNLGETQYF; cdr3_nt: TGCAGTGCCTATGACGGGACTAATCTGGGAGAGACCCAGTACTTC
clone_size: .; j_call: TRBJ1-1; d_call: TRBD1; v_call: TRBV27; cdr3_aa: CASSPWDRVGTEAFF; cdr3_nt: TGTGCTAGCAGTCCCTGGGACAGGGTCGGCACTGAAGCTTTCTTT
clone_size: .; j_call: TRBJ1-1; d_call: .; v_call: TRBV7-9; cdr3_aa: CASSPQSDSEAFF; cdr3_nt: TGTGCCAGCAGCCCCCAATCGGACTCTGAAGCTTTCTTT
clone_size: .; j_call: TRBJ2-3; d_call: .; v_call: TRBV27; cdr3_aa: CASRLGKSTDTQYF; cdr3_nt: TGTGCCAGCAGGCTAGGGAAAAGCACAGATACGCAGTATTTT
clone_size: .; j_call: TRBJ2-1; d_call: .; v_call: TRBV4-3; cdr3_aa: CASSQDFGTGKDEQFF; cdr3_nt: TGCGCCAGCAGCCAAGATTTTGGAACAGGGAAGGATGAGCAGTTCTTC
clone_size: few; j_call: TRBJ2-7; d_call: .; v_call: TRBV10-3; cdr3_aa: CATYPGVLSSYEQYF; cdr3_nt: TGTGCCACTTACCCCGGGGTCCTTTCCTCCTACGAGCAGTACTTC
clone_size: once; j_call: TRBJ2-3; d_call: .; v_call: TRBV24-1; cdr3_aa: CATSDLPDSKVADTQYF; cdr3_nt: TGTGCCACCAGTGATTTGCCTGACTCAAAAGTTGCGGATACGCAGTATTTT